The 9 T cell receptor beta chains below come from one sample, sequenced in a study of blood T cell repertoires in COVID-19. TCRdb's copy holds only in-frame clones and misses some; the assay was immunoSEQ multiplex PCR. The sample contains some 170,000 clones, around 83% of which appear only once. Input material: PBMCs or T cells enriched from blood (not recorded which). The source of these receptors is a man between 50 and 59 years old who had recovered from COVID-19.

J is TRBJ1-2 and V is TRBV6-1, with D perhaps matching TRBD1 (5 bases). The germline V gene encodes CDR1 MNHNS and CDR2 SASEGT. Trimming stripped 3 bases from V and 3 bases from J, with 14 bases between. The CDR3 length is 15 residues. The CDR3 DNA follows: TGTGCCAGCAGTGAGTTCGGAGGGGCGGACTATGGCTACACCTTC. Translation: CASSEFGGADYGYTF.

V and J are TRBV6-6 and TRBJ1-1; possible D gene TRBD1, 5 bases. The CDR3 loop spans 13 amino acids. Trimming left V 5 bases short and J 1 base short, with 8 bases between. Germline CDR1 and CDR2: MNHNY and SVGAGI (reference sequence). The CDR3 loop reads CASSTQGNTEAFF. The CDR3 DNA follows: TGTGCCAGCAGTACTCAGGGGAACACTGAAGCTTTCTTT.

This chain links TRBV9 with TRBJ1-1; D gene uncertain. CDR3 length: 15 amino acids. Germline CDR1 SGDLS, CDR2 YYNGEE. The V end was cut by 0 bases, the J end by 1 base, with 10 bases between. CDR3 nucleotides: TGTGCCAGCAGCGTAGCGGTAGGAGGGAACACTGAAGCTTTCTTT. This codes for CASSVAVGGNTEAFF.

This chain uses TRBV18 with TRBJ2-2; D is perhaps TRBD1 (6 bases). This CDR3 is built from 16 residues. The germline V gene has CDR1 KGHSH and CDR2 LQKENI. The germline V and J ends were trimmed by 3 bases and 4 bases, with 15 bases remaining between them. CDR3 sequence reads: CASSPYREGVTGELFF. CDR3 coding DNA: TGTGCCAGCTCACCCTACAGGGAAGGGGTCACCGGGGAGCTGTTTTTT.

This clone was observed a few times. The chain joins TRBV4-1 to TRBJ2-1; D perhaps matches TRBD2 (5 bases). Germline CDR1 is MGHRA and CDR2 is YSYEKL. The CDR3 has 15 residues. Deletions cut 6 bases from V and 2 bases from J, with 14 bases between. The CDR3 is CASRNGLSAYNEQFF. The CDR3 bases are TGCGCCAGCAGAAACGGACTGTCAGCCTACAATGAGCAGTTCTTC.

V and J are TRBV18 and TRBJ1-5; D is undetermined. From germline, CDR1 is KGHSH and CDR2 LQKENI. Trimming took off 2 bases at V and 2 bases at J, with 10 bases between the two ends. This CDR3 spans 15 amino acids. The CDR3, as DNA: TGTGCCAGCTCACCAACGGGTTGGGGCAATCAGCCCCAGCATTTT. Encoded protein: CASSPTGWGNQPQHF.

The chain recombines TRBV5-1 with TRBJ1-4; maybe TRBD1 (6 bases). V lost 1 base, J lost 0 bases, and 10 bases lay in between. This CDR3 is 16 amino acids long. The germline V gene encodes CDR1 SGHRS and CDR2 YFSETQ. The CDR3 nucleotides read TGCGCCAGCAGCTTGCCGACAGGCACAACTAATGAAAAACTGTTTTTT. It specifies CASSLPTGTTNEKLFF.

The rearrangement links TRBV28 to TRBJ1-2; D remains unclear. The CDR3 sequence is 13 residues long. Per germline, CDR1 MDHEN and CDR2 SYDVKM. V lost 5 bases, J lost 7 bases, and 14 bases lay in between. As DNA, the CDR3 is TGTGCCAGCAGTCGGACTGAGCGGGGTGGCTACACCTTC. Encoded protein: CASSRTERGGYTF.

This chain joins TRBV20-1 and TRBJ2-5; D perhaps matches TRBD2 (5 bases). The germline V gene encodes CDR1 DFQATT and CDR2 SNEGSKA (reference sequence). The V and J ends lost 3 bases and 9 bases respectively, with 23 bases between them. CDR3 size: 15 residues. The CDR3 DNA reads TGCAGTGCTAGTCTCCGAGGCGGGCTGCCCAGCTCCCAGTACTTC. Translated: CSASLRGGLPSSQYF.